Below, one T cell receptor (beta chain) is given with its context. Its antigen is as yet unknown. This entry comes from a study of T-cell reconstitution after alpha-beta-depleted transplantation in children. Study observations and caveats: Reportedly, roughly two months post-transplant, alpha-beta T cells arose from several hundred expanded graft clones. When one year had passed after transplant, most T-cell counts and diversity came from newly produced T cells. In some patients, recipient T cells and intrathymic progenitors surviving conditioning explained high day-60 diversity.

The CDR3 covers 17 residues. The trim removed 4 bases at V and 7 bases at J, leaving 16 bases unmatched. The germline V gene has CDR1 SGHRS and CDR2 YFSETQ. Unique molecular identifiers were incorporated during preparation of the TCRbeta library. TCRdb passed the PCR reads through MiXCR, listing each CDR3 protein once. The data show almost 600,000 distinct CDR3 sequences, roughly a quarter seen once. The sequenced sample was PBMCs, obtained before TCRalphabeta/CD19-depleted stem cell transplant. V and J are TRBV5-1 and TRBJ2-7; 11 nucleotides match TRBD2. This sequence originates from a boy under three years old with Wiskott-Aldrich syndrome, due to receive a stem cell transplant. The CDR3 sequence: CASSDRPGTSGGGEQYF. CDR3 in DNA: TGCGCCAGCAGCGACCGACCCGGGACTAGCGGAGGCGGAGAGCAGTACTTC.